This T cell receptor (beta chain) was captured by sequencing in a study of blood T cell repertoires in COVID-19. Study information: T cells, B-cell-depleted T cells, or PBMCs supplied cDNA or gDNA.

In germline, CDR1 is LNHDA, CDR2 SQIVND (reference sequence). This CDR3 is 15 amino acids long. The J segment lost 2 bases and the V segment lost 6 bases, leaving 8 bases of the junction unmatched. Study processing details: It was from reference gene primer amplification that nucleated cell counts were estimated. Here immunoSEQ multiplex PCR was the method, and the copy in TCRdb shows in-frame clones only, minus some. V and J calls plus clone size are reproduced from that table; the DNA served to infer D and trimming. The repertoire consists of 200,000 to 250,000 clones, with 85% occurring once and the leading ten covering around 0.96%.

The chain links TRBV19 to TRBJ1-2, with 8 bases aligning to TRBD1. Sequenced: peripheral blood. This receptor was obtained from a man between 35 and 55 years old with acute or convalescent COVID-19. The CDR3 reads CASSREDRANYGYTF. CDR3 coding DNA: TGTGCCAGTAGCCGAGAGGACAGGGCCAACTATGGCTACACCTTC.